The 19 T cell receptor beta chains given below trace back to one sample, sequenced in a study of T cells after yellow fever vaccination. MiXCR, applied by TCRdb to the 5' RACE reads, yields one record per CDR3 protein. The sample shows some 320,000 distinct CDR3 sequences, 3.5% to 4.5% of them seen only once. Sequencing was performed on PBMCs, taken 15 days after the yellow fever booster vaccination. The receptors originated from a man younger than 35 who received the YFV17D yellow fever vaccine.

This clonotype was detected only a few times. As DNA, the CDR3 is TGTGCCAGCAGCTTTGGGGGACAGAATATTCTCTATGGCTACACCTTC. This sequence encodes CASSFGGQNILYGYTF. This chain connects TRBV7-9 to TRBJ1-2; 7 positions match TRBD1. CDR1 and CDR2 from the germline V gene are SEHNR and FQNEAQ (reference sequence). CDR3 length equals 16 residues. The V segment lost 3 bases and the J segment 4 bases; nucleotides outside the gene matches: 11.

The chain combines TRBV12-3 or TRBV12-4 with TRBJ1-5; 7 positions agree with TRBD1. The junction had 8 bases not matched to a gene; V was cut back by 2 bases and J by 7 bases. This CDR3 region has 15 residues. In nucleotides, the CDR3 is TGTGCCAGCAGTTTACTCCAGGGGGTGGGACAGCCCCAGCATTTT. This sequence encodes CASSLLQGVGQPQHF.

Only a few counts were recorded for this clonotype. The V gene is TRBV5-1, the J gene TRBJ1-2; D is perhaps TRBD1 (6 bases). The V gene lost 2 bases and the J gene lost 10 bases, with 9 bases spanning the gap. The CDR3 has 11 amino acids. Germline-derived CDR1 and CDR2 are SGHRS and YFSETQ. The CDR3 DNA follows: TGCGCCAGCAGCTTAGGACAGAACTACACCTTC. Protein product: CASSLGQNYTF.

This clonotype was seen at least ten times. The genes are TRBV7-9 and TRBJ1-6; no definite D call. This CDR3 contains 16 residues. The V end was cut by 3 bases, the J end by 7 bases, with 16 bases between. From germline, CDR1 is SEHNR and CDR2 FQNEAQ (reference sequence). The CDR3 protein is CASSLGRWEGNSPLHF. CDR3 coding DNA: TGTGCCAGCAGCTTGGGTCGATGGGAAGGGAATTCACCCCTCCACTTT.

This clonotype has at least ten counts. The rearrangement joins TRBV4-2 to TRBJ2-2; 10 nucleotides align to TRBD2. Germline CDR1 reads LGHNA; CDR2 reads YNFKEQ. This CDR3 has 16 residues. Germline trimming cut 4 bases from V and 0 bases from J; bases unmatched to any gene: 2. In DNA form, the CDR3 reads TGTGCCAGCAGCCCCCTAGCGGGGGCGAACACCGGGGAGCTGTTTTTT. Its translation is CASSPLAGANTGELFF.

In its sample, this clonotype was seen many times. This chain uses TRBV28 with TRBJ1-1, with no clear D. Looked up from germline, CDR1 is MDHEN and CDR2 is SYDVKM. The V gene lost 2 bases and the J gene lost 4 bases, with 8 bases spanning the gap. This CDR3 has 13 residues. The CDR3 DNA reads as TGTGCCAGCAGTTTAGCGAGAAGCACTGAAGCTTTCTTT. Translation: CASSLARSTEAFF. Supplemented by reference TRBV28 and TRBJ1-1, the full variable domain reads DVKVTQSSRYLVKRTGEKVFLECVQDMDHENMFWYRQDPGLGLRLIYFSYDVKMKEKGDIPEGYSVSREKKERFSLILESASTNQTSMYLCASSLARSTEAFFGQGTRLTVV.

This clonotype was observed at least ten times. The chain recombines TRBV9 with TRBJ2-1; a possible D gene is TRBD1 (5 bases). In germline, CDR1 is SGDLS, CDR2 YYNGEE. The CDR3 totals 15 residues. V gave up 3 bases and J gave up 2 bases, with 12 bases separating them. For the CDR3, the DNA is TGTGCCAGCAGCGAGACACCAGGGACCTACAATGAGCAGTTCTTC. Protein: CASSETPGTYNEQFF.

This CDR3 reads CASIIWGAGANVLTF. In DNA, the CDR3 is TGTGCCAGCATAATATGGGGTGCTGGGGCCAACGTCCTGACTTTC. The chain has TRBV5-6 and TRBJ2-6; D gene ambiguous. This CDR3 is built from 15 residues. The V gene lost 6 bases and the J gene lost 2 bases, with 12 bases spanning the gap. Looked up from germline, CDR1 is SGHDT and CDR2 is YYEEEE.

This clonotype was seen more than once but under ten times. The genes are TRBV9 and TRBJ2-3, with unresolved D. This CDR3 has 14 amino acids. Germline CDR1 reads SGDLS; CDR2 reads YYNGEE. Trimming took 3 bases from V and 2 from J, leaving 10 bases between them. The CDR3: CASSGTAPTDTQYF. The CDR3 nucleotides are TGTGCCAGCAGCGGGACCGCCCCCACAGATACGCAGTATTTT.

This clonotype was recorded many times. The gene calls are TRBV9 and TRBJ2-7; D unclear. Between the trimmed V and J ends, which lost 0 bases and 0 bases, there was a span of 4 bases. Germline loops: CDR1 SGDLS, CDR2 YYNGEE. The CDR3 loop spans 13 amino acids. In DNA, the CDR3 is TGTGCCAGCAGCGTAGCTGCCTCCTACGAGCAGTACTTC. It specifies CASSVAASYEQYF.

The V and J genes are TRBV4-3 and TRBJ1-1; the D is unclear. V lost 2 bases to trimming and J lost 5 bases, with 9 bases between them. This CDR3 is 13 amino acids long. Germline lookup yields CDR1 LGHNA and CDR2 YSLEER. The DNA for the CDR3 is TGCGCCAGCAGCCAATTCGGGGATACTGAAGCTTTCTTT. Translation gives CASSQFGDTEAFF.

This clonotype came up many times. The chain carries TRBV7-9 and TRBJ2-7; 8 bases map to TRBD1. Looked up from germline, CDR1 is SEHNR and CDR2 is FQNEAQ (reference sequence). The CDR3 loop spans 17 amino acids. V lost 1 base to trimming and J lost 2 bases; unmatched junction nucleotides: 10. The CDR3 sequence is CASSLVPIRTGTYEQYV. The CDR3, as DNA: TGTGCCAGCAGCTTAGTCCCTATTCGGACAGGGACCTACGAGCAGTACGTC.

This clonotype occurred a few times. This CDR3 is CASSDPYEQYF. The CDR3 DNA reads as TGCGCCAGCAGTGACCCTTACGAGCAGTACTTC. The chain is built from TRBV10-2 and TRBJ2-7, with D unclear. Germline-derived CDR1 and CDR2 are WSHSY and SAAADI. CDR3 size: 11 residues. V dropped 3 bases and J dropped 4 bases, with 4 bases sitting between them.

The table lists this clonotype with a few counts. The genes are TRBV20-1 and TRBJ2-3; the match to TRBD2 covers 7 bases. Germline V gives CDR1 DFQATT, CDR2 SNEGSKA (reference sequence). The CDR3 runs 14 residues. V gave up 4 bases and J gave up 4 bases; unmatched junction bases: 8. The CDR3 loop is CSAIRGVRADTQYF. The CDR3, as DNA: TGCAGTGCTATACGGGGGGTTAGGGCAGATACGCAGTATTTT.

This chain links TRBV5-1 with TRBJ2-5; no definite D call. The CDR3 totals 15 residues. V shed 2 bases and J shed 1 base, with 12 bases lying between them. The V gene's germline CDR1 is SGHRS and CDR2 YFSETQ. CDR3 in DNA: TGCGCCAGCAGCTTCTTAGGGATAGGCCAAGAGACCCAGTACTTC. This sequence encodes CASSFLGIGQETQYF.

This clonotype has at least ten counts. The chain carries TRBV29-1 and TRBJ2-2; perhaps TRBD2 as D (5 bases). The CDR3 contains 14 residues. The V end lost 1 base, the J end lost 4 bases, and 10 bases lay between the germline ends. Per the germline V gene, CDR1 is SQVTM and CDR2 is ANQGSEA. In DNA form, the CDR3 reads TGCAGCGTTGAAGCCAGGAGGCGCACCGGGGAGCTGTTTTTT. As protein: CSVEARRRTGELFF.

This clonotype appeared many times. The chain recombines TRBV10-3 with TRBJ2-1; 12 bases match TRBD2. The germline gives CDR1 ENHRY, CDR2 SYGVKD. V shed 6 bases, J shed 3 bases, and the junction held 0 bases outside the gene matches. The CDR3 has 14 amino acids. The CDR3 protein is CAIRLAGGYNEQFF. The CDR3 bases are TGTGCCATCAGACTAGCGGGGGGCTACAATGAGCAGTTCTTC.

In its sample, this clonotype was seen many times. The chain combines TRBV20-1 with TRBJ2-1; 9 bases are shared with TRBD2. The germline gives CDR1 DFQATT, CDR2 SNEGSKA (reference sequence). J gave up 0 bases and V 0 bases, and 12 bases lay outside the gene matches. The CDR3 runs to 19 residues. CDR3 amino acids: CSARDLTSGQSSSYNEQFF. CDR3 sequence (DNA): TGCAGTGCTAGAGATCTCACTAGCGGGCAGTCGAGCTCCTACAATGAGCAGTTCTTC.

In its sample, this clonotype was seen a few times. V gene TRBV7-2 combines with J gene TRBJ2-1; tentatively, D is TRBD2 (5 bases). Germline V gene data show CDR1 as SGHTA and CDR2 as FQGNSA. The V and J ends lost 5 bases and 8 bases respectively, with 16 bases between them. The CDR3 length is 14 residues. The CDR3 region has the DNA TGTGCCAGCAGCCAGAACCGGGATTATCATGAGCAGTTCTTC. This translates into CASSQNRDYHEQFF.